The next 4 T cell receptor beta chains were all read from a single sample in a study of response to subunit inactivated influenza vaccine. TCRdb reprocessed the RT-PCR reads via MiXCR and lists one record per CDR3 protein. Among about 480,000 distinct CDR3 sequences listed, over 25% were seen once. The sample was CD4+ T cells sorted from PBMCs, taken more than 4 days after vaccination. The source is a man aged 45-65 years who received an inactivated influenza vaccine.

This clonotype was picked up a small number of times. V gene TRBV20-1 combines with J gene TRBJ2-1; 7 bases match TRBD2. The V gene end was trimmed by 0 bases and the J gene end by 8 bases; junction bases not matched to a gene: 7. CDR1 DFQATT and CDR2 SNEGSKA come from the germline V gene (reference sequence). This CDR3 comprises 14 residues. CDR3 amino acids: CSARDLAGADEQFF. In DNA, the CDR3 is TGCAGTGCTAGAGATCTGGCGGGAGCCGATGAGCAGTTCTTC.

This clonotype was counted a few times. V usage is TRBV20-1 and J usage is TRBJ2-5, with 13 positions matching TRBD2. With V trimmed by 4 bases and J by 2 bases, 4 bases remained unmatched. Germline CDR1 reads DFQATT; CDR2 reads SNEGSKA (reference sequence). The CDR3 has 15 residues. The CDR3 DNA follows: TGCAGTGCTAAAGGGACTAGCGGGGAACAAGAGACCCAGTACTTC. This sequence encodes CSAKGTSGEQETQYF.

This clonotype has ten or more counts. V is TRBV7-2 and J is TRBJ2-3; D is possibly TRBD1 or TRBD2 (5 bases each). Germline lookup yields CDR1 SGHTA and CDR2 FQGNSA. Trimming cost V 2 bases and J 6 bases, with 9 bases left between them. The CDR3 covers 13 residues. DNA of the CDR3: TGTGCCAGCAGCTTACTGGGACCTGATACGCAGTATTTT. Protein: CASSLLGPDTQYF.

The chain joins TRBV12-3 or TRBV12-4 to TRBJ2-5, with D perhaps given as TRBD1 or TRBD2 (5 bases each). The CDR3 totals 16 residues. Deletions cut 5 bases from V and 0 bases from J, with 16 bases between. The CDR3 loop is CASSRDPKVYQETQYF. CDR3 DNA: TGTGCCAGCAGTCGGGACCCAAAAGTTTACCAAGAGACCCAGTACTTC.